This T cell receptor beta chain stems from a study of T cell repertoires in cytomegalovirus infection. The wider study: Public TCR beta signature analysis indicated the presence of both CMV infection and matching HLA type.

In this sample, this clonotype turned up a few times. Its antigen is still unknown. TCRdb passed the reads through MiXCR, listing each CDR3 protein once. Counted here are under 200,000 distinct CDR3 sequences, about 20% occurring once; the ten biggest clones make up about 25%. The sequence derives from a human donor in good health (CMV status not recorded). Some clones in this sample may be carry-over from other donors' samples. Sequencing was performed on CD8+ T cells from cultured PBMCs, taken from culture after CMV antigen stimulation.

CDR3 coding DNA: TGTGCCATCAGTGAGTCGAGAGCCTACGAGCAGTACTTC. Protein: CAISESRAYEQYF. This rearrangement joins TRBV10-3 to TRBJ2-7; D is unresolved. CDR1 ENHRY and CDR2 SYGVKD come from the germline V gene. The CDR3 has 13 amino acids. V shed 0 bases and J shed 2 bases, with 5 bases lying between them.